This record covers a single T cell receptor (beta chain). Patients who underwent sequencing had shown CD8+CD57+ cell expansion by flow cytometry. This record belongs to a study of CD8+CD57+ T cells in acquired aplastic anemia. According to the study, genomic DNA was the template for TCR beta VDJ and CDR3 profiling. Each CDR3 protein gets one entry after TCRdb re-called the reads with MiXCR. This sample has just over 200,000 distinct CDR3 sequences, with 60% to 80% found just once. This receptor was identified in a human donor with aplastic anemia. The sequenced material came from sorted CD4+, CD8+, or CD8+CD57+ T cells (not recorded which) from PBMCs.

The CDR3 protein is CASSEALAGNTEAFF. The DNA for the CDR3 is TGTGCCAGCAGTGAAGCGCTTGCAGGGAACACTGAAGCTTTCTTT. The chain joins TRBV2 to TRBJ1-1; D gene unclear. The germline gives CDR1 SNHLY, CDR2 FYNNEI. V was clipped by 0 bases and J by 1 base, with 9 bases between them. The CDR3 runs to 15 residues.